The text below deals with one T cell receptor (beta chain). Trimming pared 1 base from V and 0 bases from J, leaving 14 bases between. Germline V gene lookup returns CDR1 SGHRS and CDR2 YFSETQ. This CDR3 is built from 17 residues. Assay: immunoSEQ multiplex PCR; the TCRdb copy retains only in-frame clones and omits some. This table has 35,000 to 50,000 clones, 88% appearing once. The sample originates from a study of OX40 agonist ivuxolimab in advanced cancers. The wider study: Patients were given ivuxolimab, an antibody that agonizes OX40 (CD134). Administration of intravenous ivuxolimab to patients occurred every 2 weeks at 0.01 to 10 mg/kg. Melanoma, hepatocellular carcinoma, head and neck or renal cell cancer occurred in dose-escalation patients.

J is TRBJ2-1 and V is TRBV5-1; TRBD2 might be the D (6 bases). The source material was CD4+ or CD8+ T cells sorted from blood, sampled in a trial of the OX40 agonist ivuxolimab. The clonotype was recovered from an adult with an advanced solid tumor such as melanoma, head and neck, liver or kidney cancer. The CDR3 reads CASSLRGSGFSYNEQFF. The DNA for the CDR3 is TGCGCCAGCAGCTTGAGGGGTAGCGGATTCTCCTACAATGAGCAGTTCTTC.